Below are 13 T cell receptor beta chains sequenced from a single sample in a study of blood T cell repertoires in COVID-19. The protocol was immunoSEQ multiplex PCR, while the TCRdb copy is restricted to in-frame clones and leaves out a portion. The table includes about 240,000 clones, around 87% detected once. Sequenced material: peripheral blood. These receptors came from a woman aged 50 to 60 with COVID-19, enrolled during active disease.

V usage is TRBV9 and J usage is TRBJ2-3, with 14 bases matching TRBD2. The germline CDR1 and CDR2 sequences are SGDLS and YYNGEE. The CDR3 is made up of 21 amino acids. The ends lost 4 bases at V and 0 bases at J; junction bases unmatched: 16. In DNA, the CDR3 is TGTGCCAGCAGCCTCTCAACCAGGACTAGCGGGGGGACTGCTAGCACAGATACGCAGTATTTT. Its protein product is CASSLSTRTSGGTASTDTQYF.

The chain uses TRBV15 and TRBJ2-2; 7 nucleotides agree with TRBD1. J lost 7 bases, V lost 0 bases, and 8 bases had no gene match. Germline assignment: CDR1 LNHNV and CDR2 YYDKDF (reference sequence). This CDR3 spans 16 amino acids. The CDR3 here is CATSRERRGTNGELFF. For the CDR3, the DNA is TGTGCCACCAGCAGAGAGCGCAGGGGGACGAACGGGGAGCTGTTTTTT.

In its sample, this clone was seen once. The chain joins TRBV7-9 to TRBJ1-3; D not resolved. The CDR3 is 14 amino acids. The V and J ends lost 10 bases and 0 bases respectively, with 13 bases between them. Germline values: CDR1 SEHNR, CDR2 FQNEAQ (reference sequence). CDR3 sequence: CAIPEFFSGNTIYF. For the CDR3, the DNA is TGTGCCATCCCTGAGTTCTTCTCTGGAAACACCATATATTTT. The full variable domain, with the rest looked up from reference TRBV7-9 and TRBJ1-3, is DTGVSQNPRHKITKRGQNVTFRCDPISEHNRLYWYRQTLGQGPEFLTYFQNEAQLEKSRLLSDRFSAERPKGSFSTLEIQRTEQGDSAMYLCAIPEFFSGNTIYFGEGSWLTVV.

The rearrangement uses TRBV30 and TRBJ1-1; D might be TRBD1 (5 bases). This CDR3 is built from 14 residues. Germline loops: CDR1 GTSNPN, CDR2 SVGIG (reference sequence). With 7 bases removed from V and 3 bases from J, the gap between germline ends came to 18 bases. CDR3 bases: TGTGCCTCCGTGCGGTACGGGGGGTACACTGAAGCTTTCTTT. Its protein is CASVRYGGYTEAFF.

V usage is TRBV5-1 and J usage is TRBJ2-7, with 9 bases fitting TRBD1. This CDR3 comprises 15 residues. Germline assignment: CDR1 SGHRS and CDR2 YFSETQ. V gave up 0 bases and J gave up 3 bases; unmatched junction bases: 4. The CDR3 DNA follows: TGCGCCAGCAGCTTGGGTGGGACAGGGATCTACGAGCAGTACTTC. This codes for CASSLGGTGIYEQYF.

This clone was recorded only once. The rearrangement links TRBV27 to TRBJ1-5; the match to TRBD1 covers 10 bases. The CDR3 consists of 15 residues. Per germline, CDR1 MNHEY and CDR2 SMNVEV (reference sequence). After removal of 7 bases from V and 2 bases from J, the junction contained 5 bases not matched to a gene. This CDR3 is CASTLTGGRNQPQHF. For the CDR3, the DNA is TGTGCCAGCACCCTGACAGGGGGCCGCAATCAGCCCCAGCATTTT.

The chain carries TRBV19 and TRBJ2-5; the match to TRBD1 covers 8 bases. CDR3 length equals 15 residues. Trimming cost V 4 bases and J 2 bases; bases outside gene matches: 6. Germline CDR1 is LNHDA and CDR2 is SQIVND (reference sequence). The CDR3 sequence: CASSTGTGGQETQYF. The CDR3 nucleotides read TGTGCCAGTAGTACCGGGACAGGTGGTCAAGAGACCCAGTACTTC.

The genes are TRBV7-3 and TRBJ2-3; TRBD2 agrees at 10 bases. V shed 5 bases and J 6 bases; nucleotides not matched to a gene: 14. The CDR3 spans 17 residues. The germline V gene has CDR1 SGHTA and CDR2 FQGTGA. CDR3 DNA sequence: TGTGCCAGCAGCGACCCTCTGGGAGCGGGGGGGCCGGATACGCAGTATTTT. This encodes CASSDPLGAGGPDTQYF.

This rearrangement joins TRBV2 to TRBJ1-3; D unclear. Trimming took 9 bases from V and 0 from J, leaving 9 bases between them. Per the germline V gene, CDR1 is SNHLY and CDR2 is FYNNEI. The CDR3 is 13 residues long. CDR3 DNA: TGTGCCAGGGAGGAGGGCTCTGGAAACACCATATATTTT. Protein product: CAREEGSGNTIYF.

This chain connects TRBV7-2 to TRBJ1-6, with 8 bases identical to TRBD1. The CDR3 has 16 residues. V was pared by 5 bases and J by 7 bases, with 10 bases of the junction left unmatched. Germline loops: CDR1 SGHTA, CDR2 FQGNSA. The CDR3 is CASSQDRAVENSPLHF. CDR3 nucleotide sequence: TGTGCCAGCAGCCAGGACAGGGCGGTGGAGAATTCACCCCTCCACTTT.

The J gene is TRBJ1-6, the V gene TRBV7-9; D remains ambiguous. The V gene lost 4 bases and the J gene lost 7 bases, with 17 bases spanning the gap. CDR1 is SEHNR, CDR2 FQNEAQ, per germline (reference sequence). The CDR3 sequence is 16 residues long. The CDR3 sequence: CASSSKTGLQNSPLHF. The CDR3 coding sequence is TGTGCCAGCAGCTCTAAGACCGGACTGCAAAATTCACCCCTCCACTTT.

CDR3 in DNA: TGTGCCAGCAGCTTGCGCACAGGGGTGAGCAATCAGCCCCAGCATTTT. Translated: CASSLRTGVSNQPQHF. The chain carries TRBV5-5 and TRBJ1-5; TRBD1 matches 7 bases. Germline-derived CDR1 and CDR2 are SGHKS and YYEKEE (reference sequence). The CDR3 contains 16 residues. The J segment lost 1 base and the V segment lost 1 base, leaving 5 bases of the junction unmatched.

This chain links TRBV15 with TRBJ2-2; D is ambiguous. In germline, CDR1 is LNHNV, CDR2 YYDKDF (reference sequence). This CDR3 region has 16 residues. Trimming left V 1 base short and J 0 bases short, with 9 bases between. The DNA of the CDR3 is TGTGCCACCAGCAGAGCCGGGTTCACGAACACCGGGGAGCTGTTTTTT. Protein product: CATSRAGFTNTGELFF.